One T cell receptor beta chain is described in this entry. CDR1 is SGHNT and CDR2 is YYREEE in the germline V gene (reference sequence). The CDR3 is 16 residues long. Trimming removed 3 bases from V and 5 bases from J, with 18 bases in between. The source of the sample is a study of shared clonotypes between healthy human individuals. Repertoires were generated with immunoSEQ multiplex PCR, while TCRdb's copy carries only in-frame clones and drops some. In the table there are about 490,000 clones, roughly 80% of which are singletons. Every one of the donors was a Caucasian adult that lived in Nashville, Tennessee.

The J gene is TRBJ2-1, the V gene TRBV5-4; a weak D match, TRBD2 (6 bases). Sequencing was performed on PBMCs. The origin of this receptor is a middle-aged woman in good health. Some clones in this sample may be carry-over from other donors' samples. CDR3 DNA: TGTGCCAGCAGCTCGGACCCCCAGCGGGCCAACAATGAGCAGTTCTTC. This sequence encodes CASSSDPQRANNEQFF.